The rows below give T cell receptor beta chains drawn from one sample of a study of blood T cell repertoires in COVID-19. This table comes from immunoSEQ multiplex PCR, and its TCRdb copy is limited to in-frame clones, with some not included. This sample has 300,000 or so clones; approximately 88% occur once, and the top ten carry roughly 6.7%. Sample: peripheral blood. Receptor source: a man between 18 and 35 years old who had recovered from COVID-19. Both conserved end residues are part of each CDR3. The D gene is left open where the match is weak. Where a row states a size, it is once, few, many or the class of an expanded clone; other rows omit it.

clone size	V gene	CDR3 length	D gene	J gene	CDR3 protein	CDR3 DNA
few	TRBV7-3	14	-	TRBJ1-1	CASSYGTSNTEAFF	TGTGCCAGCAGCTACGGGACATCGAACACTGAAGCTTTCTTT
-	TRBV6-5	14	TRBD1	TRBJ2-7	CASRPGQGKYEQYF	TGTGCCAGCAGACCAGGACAGGGAAAGTACGAGCAGTACTTC
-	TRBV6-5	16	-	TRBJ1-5	CASSYSALGSNQPQHF	TGTGCCAGCAGTTACTCGGCCCTGGGCAGCAATCAGCCCCAGCATTTT
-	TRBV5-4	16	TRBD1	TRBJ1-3	CASSSRDRGAGNTIYF	TGTGCCAGCAGCTCGAGGGACAGGGGGGCTGGAAACACCATATATTTT
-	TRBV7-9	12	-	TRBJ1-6	CASSQGNSPLHF	TGTGCCAGCAGTCAGGGGAATTCACCCCTCCACTTT
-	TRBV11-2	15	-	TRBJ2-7	CASSLGQGRSYEQYF	TGTGCCAGCAGCCTCGGGCAGGGTCGGTCCTACGAGCAGTACTTC
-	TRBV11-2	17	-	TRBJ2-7	CASSLVMMRAGSYEQYF	TGTGCCAGCAGCTTAGTCATGATGAGGGCTGGGAGCTACGAGCAGTACTTC
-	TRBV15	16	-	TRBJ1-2	CATSRDLSSTAYGYTF	TGTGCCACCAGCAGAGATCTTTCTTCGACAGCCTATGGCTACACCTTC
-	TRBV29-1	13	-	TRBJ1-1	CSVAKTADTEAFF	TGCAGCGTTGCGAAGACCGCGGATACTGAAGCTTTCTTT
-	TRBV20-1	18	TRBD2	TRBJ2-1	CSASRGLAGGLSYNEQFF	TGCAGTGCTAGTAGAGGACTAGCGGGAGGGCTCTCCTACAATGAGCAGTTCTTC
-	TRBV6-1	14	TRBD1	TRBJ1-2	CASSEAGRGLGYTF	TGTGCCAGCAGTGAAGCGGGCAGGGGGCTTGGCTACACCTTC
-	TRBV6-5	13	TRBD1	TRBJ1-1	CATNPGQGAEAFF	TGTGCCACTAACCCGGGACAGGGGGCTGAAGCTTTCTTT
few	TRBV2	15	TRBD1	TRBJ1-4	CASFGGQLLKEKLFF	TGTGCCAGCTTCGGGGGACAGTTACTGAAGGAAAAACTGTTTTTT
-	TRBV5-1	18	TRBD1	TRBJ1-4	CASSGTGTGGFTNEKLFF	TGCGCCAGCAGCGGAACCGGGACAGGGGGTTTTACTAATGAAAAACTGTTTTTT
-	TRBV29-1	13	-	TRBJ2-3	CAGEQGSTDTQYF	TGCGCCGGTGAACAGGGTAGCACAGATACGCAGTATTTT
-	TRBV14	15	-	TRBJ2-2	CASSQVAGSTGELFF	TGTGCCAGCAGCCAAGTGGCAGGGTCCACCGGGGAGCTGTTTTTT
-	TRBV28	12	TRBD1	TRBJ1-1	CASRLGTAKAFF	TGTGCCAGCAGACTAGGGACAGCGAAAGCTTTCTTT
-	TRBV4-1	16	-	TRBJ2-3	CASSQGEVSGTDTQYF	TGCGCCAGCAGCCAAGGAGAGGTTTCTGGGACAGATACGCAGTATTTT
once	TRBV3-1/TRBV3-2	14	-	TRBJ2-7	CASSQGRPTYEQYF	TGTGCCAGCAGCCAAGGCAGGCCGACCTACGAGCAGTACTTC
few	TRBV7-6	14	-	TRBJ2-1	CASSLDGAYNEQFF	TGTGCCAGCAGCTTAGACGGAGCATACAATGAGCAGTTCTTC
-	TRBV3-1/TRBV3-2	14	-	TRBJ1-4	CASSFVGYGEKLFF	TGTGCCAGCAGCTTCGTCGGGTACGGTGAAAAACTGTTTTTT
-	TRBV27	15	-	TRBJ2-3	CASSPDRSWTDTQYF	TGTGCCAGCAGCCCCGACAGGTCTTGGACAGATACGCAGTATTTT
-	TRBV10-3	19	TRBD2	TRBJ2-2	CAIRGQGPGTSGNTGELFF	TGTGCCATCCGGGGGCAGGGACCGGGAACTAGCGGGAACACCGGGGAGCTGTTTTTT
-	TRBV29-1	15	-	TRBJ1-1	CSVGGQTTFGSEAFF	TGCAGCGTTGGAGGGCAGACAACTTTCGGGTCTGAAGCTTTCTTT
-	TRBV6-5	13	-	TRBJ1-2	CASGPNTNYGYTF	TGTGCCAGCGGGCCAAATACTAACTATGGCTACACCTTC
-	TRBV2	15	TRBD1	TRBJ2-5	CASSEGGRGRGTQYF	TGTGCCAGCAGTGAGGGCGGCAGGGGGCGGGGGACCCAGTACTTC
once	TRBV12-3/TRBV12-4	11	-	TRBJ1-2	CASRSRTVYTF	TGTGCCAGCAGATCAAGGACAGTCTACACCTTC
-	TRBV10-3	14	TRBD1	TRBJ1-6	CAISEDRGGSPLHF	TGTGCCATCAGCGAAGACAGGGGTGGGTCACCCCTCCACTTT
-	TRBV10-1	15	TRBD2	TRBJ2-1	CASSVSTSGYNEQFF	TGCGCCAGCAGTGTGTCGACTAGCGGCTACAATGAGCAGTTCTTC
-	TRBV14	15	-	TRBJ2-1	CASSQVAETHNEQFF	TGTGCCAGCAGCCAGGTAGCGGAGACCCACAATGAGCAGTTCTTC
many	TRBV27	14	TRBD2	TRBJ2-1	CASTGGGNHNEQFF	TGTGCCAGCACTGGCGGGGGGAACCACAATGAGCAGTTCTTC
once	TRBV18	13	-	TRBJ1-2	CASSPDSGYGYTF	TGTGCCAGCTCACCCGATTCAGGGTATGGCTACACCTTC
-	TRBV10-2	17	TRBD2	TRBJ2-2	CASSRTWTSGSRGELFF	TGCGCCAGCAGTCGTACTTGGACTAGCGGGAGTCGCGGGGAGCTGTTTTTT
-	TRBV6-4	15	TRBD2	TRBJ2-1	CASSDGTSGGLQQFF	TGTGCCAGCAGTGATGGGACTAGCGGGGGGCTCCAGCAGTTCTTC
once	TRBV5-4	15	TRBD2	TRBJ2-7	CASSLGTSGPYEQYF	TGTGCCAGCAGCTTGGGGACTAGCGGGCCCTACGAGCAGTACTTC
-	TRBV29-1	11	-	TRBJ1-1	CSVQGYTEAFF	TGCAGCGTCCAGGGGTACACTGAAGCTTTCTTT
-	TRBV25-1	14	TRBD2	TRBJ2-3	CASSPSGGVDTQYF	TGTGCCAGCAGCCCTAGCGGGGGGGTGGATACGCAGTATTTT